The source of this T cell receptor beta chain is a study of blood T cell repertoires in COVID-19 (dated by TCRdb to 2018 to 2021). Looking at the study overall: Samples from collaborators originated in the United States, Italy and Spain and spanned both the acute and convalescent phases of COVID-19. HLA class I and class II types, where available, came from metadata supplied by the sample provider rather than from assay-based typing. Subjects who had been exposed to COVID-19, were actively infected with it, or had recovered from it provided the deeply sampled blood TCRbeta repertoires that made up the dataset. The repertoires were made available in a free public database intended to serve as a resource for research on the immune response to SARS-CoV-2. The material from the prospective study consisted of cDNA or gDNA derived from T cells, B-cell-depleted T cells, or PBMCs. A de-identified subject ID, COVID-19 status, age in years and sex were almost always included in the sample metadata. The samples were drawn from two sources: the first 160 participants of the ongoing ImmuneRACE study, and approximately 1,300 subjects contributed by 6 global collaborators. The research as a whole found: The amount of clinical and demographic metadata varied by source and participant and was provided uncurated.

This clone was seen a handful of times. What antigen it recognizes has not been identified. Base qualities were left out, and no much larger clone turns up one base away. Deletion took 0 bases off V and 4 bases off J, with a span of 13 bases between the germline ends. For CDR1 and CDR2, the germline V gene lists LGHNA and YSLEER. The CDR3 contains 17 residues, cysteine and phenylalanine counted. Only the CDR3 region is kept as DNA, spanning 51 bases read in frame from base 1. TCRbeta CDR3 regions were amplified from genomic DNA using the immunoSEQ Assay, a bias-controlled multiplex PCR. In the source study's methods: The number of nucleated cells in each sample was estimated from the amplification of reference gene primers within the assay. To quantify the absolute abundance of each unique TCRbeta CDR3 rearrangement, sequence reads were collapsed and filtered. For each sample, productive Simpson clonality was calculated as the square root of Simpson's diversity index over productive rearrangements. Here the immuneACCESS table is served through TCRdb, limited to in-frame sequences with V and J called. Missing clones are a known gap in these copies; in checked studies unresolved V genes cover under half, and the rest lacks a known reason. D and trimming come from the DNA, and the V and J calls and clone size come from that table. The sample profile shows around 76,000 clones; 75% to 90% of them were found once. Together, the top ten hold 4% to 5.5% of the sample.

The collaborating institutions used their own protocols to collect whole blood in K2EDTA tubes. For TCRbeta analysis, collaborators shipped samples as frozen whole blood, isolated PBMCs, or DNA extracted from either of those sample types. This TCR derives from a man at least 80 years old with acute or convalescent COVID-19. Material for sequencing was peripheral blood. Here the chain combines TRBV4-3 and TRBJ2-6, with TRBD1 perhaps the D gene, on 5 matching bases. CDR3 loop: CASSQDIQGGGANVLTF. The bases read TGCGCCAGCAGCCAAGATATCCAGGGCGGAGGGGCCAACGTCCTGACTTTC.